This T cell receptor (beta chain) was captured by sequencing in a study of OX40 agonist ivuxolimab in advanced cancers. With 7 bases removed from V and 4 bases from J, the gap between germline ends came to 10 bases. CDR3 length equals 13 residues. Germline values: CDR1 MNHEY, CDR2 SVGAGI. Sequenced by immunoSEQ multiplex PCR; TCRdb stores in-frame clones only, minus some. This table has approximately 59,000 clones, around four fifths appearing once. The V gene is TRBV6-5, the J gene TRBJ2-2; D is uncertain. The TCR sequence derives from an adult with an advanced solid tumor such as melanoma, head and neck, liver or kidney cancer. The sample in question was CD4+ or CD8+ T cells sorted from blood, obtained in a trial of the OX40 agonist ivuxolimab. The CDR3 spells CASTWERTGELFF. CDR3 sequence (DNA): TGTGCCAGCACCTGGGAACGCACCGGGGAGCTGTTTTTT.